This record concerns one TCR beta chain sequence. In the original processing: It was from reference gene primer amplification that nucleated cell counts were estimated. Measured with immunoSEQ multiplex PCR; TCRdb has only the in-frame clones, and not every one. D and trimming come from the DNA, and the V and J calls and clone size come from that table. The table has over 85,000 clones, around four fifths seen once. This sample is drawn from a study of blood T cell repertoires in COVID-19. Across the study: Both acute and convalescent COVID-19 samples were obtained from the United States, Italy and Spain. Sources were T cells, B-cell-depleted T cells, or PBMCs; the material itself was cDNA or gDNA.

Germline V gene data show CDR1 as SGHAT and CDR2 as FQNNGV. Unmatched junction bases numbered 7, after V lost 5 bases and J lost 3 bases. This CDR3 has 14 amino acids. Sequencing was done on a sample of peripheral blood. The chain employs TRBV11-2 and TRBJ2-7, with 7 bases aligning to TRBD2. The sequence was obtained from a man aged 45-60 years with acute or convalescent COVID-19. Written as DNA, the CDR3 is TGTGCCAGCAGCCTCAGCGGGGAGTACTACGAGCAGTACTTC. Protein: CASSLSGEYYEQYF.